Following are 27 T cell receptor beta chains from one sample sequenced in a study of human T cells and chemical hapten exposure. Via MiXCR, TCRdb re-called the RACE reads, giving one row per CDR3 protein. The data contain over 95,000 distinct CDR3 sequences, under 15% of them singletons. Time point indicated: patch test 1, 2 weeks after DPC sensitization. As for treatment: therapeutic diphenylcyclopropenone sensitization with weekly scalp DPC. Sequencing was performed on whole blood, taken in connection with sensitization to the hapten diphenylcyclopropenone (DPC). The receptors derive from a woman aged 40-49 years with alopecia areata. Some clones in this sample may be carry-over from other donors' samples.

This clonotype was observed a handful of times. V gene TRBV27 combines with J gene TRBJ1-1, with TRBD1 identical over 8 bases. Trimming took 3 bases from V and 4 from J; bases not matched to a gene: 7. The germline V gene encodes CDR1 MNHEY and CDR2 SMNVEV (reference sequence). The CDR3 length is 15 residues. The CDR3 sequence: CASSFGQGLSTEAFF. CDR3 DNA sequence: TGTGCCAGCAGTTTCGGACAGGGCCTGAGCACTGAAGCTTTCTTT.

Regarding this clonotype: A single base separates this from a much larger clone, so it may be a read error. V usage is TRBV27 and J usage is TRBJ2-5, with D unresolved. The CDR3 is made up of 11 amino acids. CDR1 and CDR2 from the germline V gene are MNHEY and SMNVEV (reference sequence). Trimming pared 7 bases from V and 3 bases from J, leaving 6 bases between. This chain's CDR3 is CASTLEETQYF. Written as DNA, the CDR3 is TGTGCCAGCACCTTGGAAGAGACCCAGTACTTC.

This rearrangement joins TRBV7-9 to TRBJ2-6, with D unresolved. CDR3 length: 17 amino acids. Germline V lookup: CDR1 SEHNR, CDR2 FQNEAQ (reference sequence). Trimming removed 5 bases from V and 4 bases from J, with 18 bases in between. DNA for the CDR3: TGTGCCAGCAGCCCGGACCTAGGGTTTGAAGGGGCCAACGTCCTGACTTTC. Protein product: CASSPDLGFEGANVLTF.

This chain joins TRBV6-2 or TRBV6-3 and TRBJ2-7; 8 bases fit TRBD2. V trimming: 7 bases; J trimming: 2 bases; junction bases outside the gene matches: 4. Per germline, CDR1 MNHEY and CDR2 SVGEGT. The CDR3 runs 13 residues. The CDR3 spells CASTRAGAYEQYF. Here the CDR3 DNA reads TGTGCCAGCACCAGAGCGGGGGCCTACGAGCAGTACTTC.

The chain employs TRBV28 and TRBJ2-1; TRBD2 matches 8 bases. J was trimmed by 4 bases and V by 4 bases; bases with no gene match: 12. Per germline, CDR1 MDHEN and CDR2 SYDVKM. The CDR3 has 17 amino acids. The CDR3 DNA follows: TGTGCCAGCAGTTCAAGCACACCGGGACTAGGGTACAATGAGCAGTTCTTC. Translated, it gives CASSSSTPGLGYNEQFF.

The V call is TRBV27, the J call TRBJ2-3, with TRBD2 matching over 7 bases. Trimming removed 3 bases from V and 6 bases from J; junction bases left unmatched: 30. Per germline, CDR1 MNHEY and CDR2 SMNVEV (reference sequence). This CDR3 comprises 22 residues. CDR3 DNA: TGTGCCAGCAGTTTCTCCGGGCGGGGGAAGCCAGGATACTGGCTGTGGTTTGATACGCAGTATTTT. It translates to CASSFSGRGKPGYWLWFDTQYF.

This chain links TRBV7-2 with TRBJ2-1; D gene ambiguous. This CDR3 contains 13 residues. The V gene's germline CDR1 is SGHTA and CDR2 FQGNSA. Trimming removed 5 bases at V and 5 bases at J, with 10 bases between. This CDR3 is CASSLSRNNEQFF. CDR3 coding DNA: TGTGCCAGCAGCCTTTCCAGGAACAATGAGCAGTTCTTC.

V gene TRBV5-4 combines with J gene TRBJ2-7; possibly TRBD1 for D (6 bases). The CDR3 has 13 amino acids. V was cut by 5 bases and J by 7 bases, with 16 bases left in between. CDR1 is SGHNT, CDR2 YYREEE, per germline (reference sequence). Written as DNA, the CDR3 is TGTGCCAGCAGGCTGGGGACATCTCGTGAGCAGTACTTC. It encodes CASRLGTSREQYF.

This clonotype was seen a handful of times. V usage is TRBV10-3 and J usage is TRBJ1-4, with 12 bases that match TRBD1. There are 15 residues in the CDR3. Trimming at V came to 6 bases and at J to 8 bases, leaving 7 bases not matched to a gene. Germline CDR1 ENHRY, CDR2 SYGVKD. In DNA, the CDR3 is TGTGCCATCAGGCCCTCCGGGACAGGGGGCGAAAAACTGTTTTTT. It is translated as CAIRPSGTGGEKLFF.

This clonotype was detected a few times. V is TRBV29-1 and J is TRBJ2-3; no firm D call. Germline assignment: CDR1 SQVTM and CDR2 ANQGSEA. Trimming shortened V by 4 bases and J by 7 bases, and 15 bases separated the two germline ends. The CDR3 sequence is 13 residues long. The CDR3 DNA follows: TGCAGCGTTGGCCGGACGGAGCGAAATACGCAGTATTTT. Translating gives CSVGRTERNTQYF.

CDR3 protein: CASSLGRTGETQYF. The DNA for the CDR3 is TGCGCCAGCAGCTTGGGTAGAACGGGCGAGACCCAGTACTTC. The chain links TRBV5-1 to TRBJ2-5; D is ambiguous. CDR3 size: 14 residues. In germline, CDR1 is SGHRS, CDR2 YFSETQ. V was clipped by 0 bases and J by 5 bases, with 11 bases between them.

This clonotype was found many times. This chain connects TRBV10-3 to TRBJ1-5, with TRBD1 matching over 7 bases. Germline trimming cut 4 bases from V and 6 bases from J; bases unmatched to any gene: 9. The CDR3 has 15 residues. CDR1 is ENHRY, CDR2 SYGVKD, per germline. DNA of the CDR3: TGTGCCATCAGTGTTGGAGGGGGCTTAGGTCAGCCCCAGCATTTT. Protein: CAISVGGGLGQPQHF.

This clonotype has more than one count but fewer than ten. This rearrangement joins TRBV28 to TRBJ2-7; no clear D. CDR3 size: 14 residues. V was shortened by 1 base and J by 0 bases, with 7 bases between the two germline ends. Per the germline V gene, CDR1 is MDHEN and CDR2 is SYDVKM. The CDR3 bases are TGTGCCAGCAGTTTATCTCCCATCTCCTACGAGCAGTACTTC. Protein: CASSLSPISYEQYF.

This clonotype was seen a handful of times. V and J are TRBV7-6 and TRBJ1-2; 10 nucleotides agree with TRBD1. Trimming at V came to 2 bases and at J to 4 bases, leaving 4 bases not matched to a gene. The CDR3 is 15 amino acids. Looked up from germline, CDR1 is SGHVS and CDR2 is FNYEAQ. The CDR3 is CASSLTGTGAYGYTF. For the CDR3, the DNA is TGTGCCAGCAGCTTAACCGGGACAGGGGCCTATGGCTACACCTTC.

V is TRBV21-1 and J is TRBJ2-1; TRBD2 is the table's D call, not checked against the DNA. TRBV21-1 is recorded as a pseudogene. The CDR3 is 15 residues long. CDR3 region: CASRISGDSYNEQFF. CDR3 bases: TGTGCCAGCAGGATCAGCGGGGATTCCTACAATGAGCAGTTCTTC.

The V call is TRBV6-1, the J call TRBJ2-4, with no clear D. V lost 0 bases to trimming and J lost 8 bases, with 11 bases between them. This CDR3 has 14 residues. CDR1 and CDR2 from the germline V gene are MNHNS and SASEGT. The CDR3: CASSEAGSPDIQYF. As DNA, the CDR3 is TGTGCCAGCAGTGAAGCGGGGTCCCCGGACATTCAGTACTTC.

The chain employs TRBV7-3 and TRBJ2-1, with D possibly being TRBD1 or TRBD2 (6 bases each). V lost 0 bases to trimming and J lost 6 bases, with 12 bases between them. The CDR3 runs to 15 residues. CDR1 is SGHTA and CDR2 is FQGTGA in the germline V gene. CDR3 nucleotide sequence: TGTGCCAGCAGCTTAACGGGGGGCGGTTCCAATGAGCAGTTCTTC. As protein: CASSLTGGGSNEQFF. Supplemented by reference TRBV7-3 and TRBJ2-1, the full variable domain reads GAGVSQTPSNKVTEKGKYVELRCDPISGHTALYWYRQSLGQGPEFLIYFQGTGAADDSGLPNDRFFAVRPEGSVSTLKIQRTERGDSAVYLCASSLTGGGSNEQFFGPGTRLTVL.

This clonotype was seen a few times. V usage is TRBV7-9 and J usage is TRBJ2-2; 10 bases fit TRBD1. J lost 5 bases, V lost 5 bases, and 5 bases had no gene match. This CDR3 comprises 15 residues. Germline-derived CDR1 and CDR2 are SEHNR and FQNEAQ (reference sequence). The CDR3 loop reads CASSVGQGVTGELFF. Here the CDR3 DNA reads TGTGCCAGCAGCGTAGGACAGGGGGTAACCGGGGAGCTGTTTTTT.

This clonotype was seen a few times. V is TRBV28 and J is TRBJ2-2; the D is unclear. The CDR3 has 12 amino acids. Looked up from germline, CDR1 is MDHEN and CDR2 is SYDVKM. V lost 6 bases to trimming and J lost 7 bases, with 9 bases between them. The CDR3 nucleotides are TGTGCCAGCAGCACGCCCGACGGGGAGCTGTTTTTT. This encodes CASSTPDGELFF.

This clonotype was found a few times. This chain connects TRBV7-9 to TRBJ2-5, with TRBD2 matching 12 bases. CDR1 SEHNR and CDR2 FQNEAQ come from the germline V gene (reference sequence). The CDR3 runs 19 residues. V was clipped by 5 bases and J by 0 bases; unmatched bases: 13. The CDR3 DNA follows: TGTGCCAGCAGCCCCGGACTAGCGGGACAAGTTGGACACCAAGAGACCCAGTACTTC. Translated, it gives CASSPGLAGQVGHQETQYF.

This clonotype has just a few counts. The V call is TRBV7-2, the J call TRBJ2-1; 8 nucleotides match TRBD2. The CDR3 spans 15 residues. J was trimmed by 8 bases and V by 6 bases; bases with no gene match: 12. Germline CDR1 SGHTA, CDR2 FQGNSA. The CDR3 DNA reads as TGTGCCAGCAGTTCGTCGGGAGGGTCCCACCATGAGCAGTTCTTC. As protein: CASSSSGGSHHEQFF.

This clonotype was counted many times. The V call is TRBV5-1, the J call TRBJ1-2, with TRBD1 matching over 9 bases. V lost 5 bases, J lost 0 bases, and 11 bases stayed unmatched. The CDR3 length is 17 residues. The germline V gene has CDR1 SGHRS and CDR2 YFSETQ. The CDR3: CASSTRTGASANYGYTF. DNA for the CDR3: TGCGCCAGCAGTACCCGGACAGGGGCCAGTGCTAACTATGGCTACACCTTC.

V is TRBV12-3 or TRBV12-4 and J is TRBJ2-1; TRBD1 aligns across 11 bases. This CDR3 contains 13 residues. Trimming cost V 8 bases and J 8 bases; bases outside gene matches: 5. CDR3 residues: CASGQGAQDEQFF. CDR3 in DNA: TGTGCCAGCGGACAGGGGGCGCAGGATGAGCAGTTCTTC.

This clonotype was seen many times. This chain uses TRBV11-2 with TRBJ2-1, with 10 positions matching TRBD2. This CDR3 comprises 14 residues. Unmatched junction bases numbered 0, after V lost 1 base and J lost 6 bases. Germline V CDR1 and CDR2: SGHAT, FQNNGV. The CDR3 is CASSLGLAGNEQFF. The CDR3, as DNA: TGTGCCAGCAGCTTAGGACTAGCGGGCAATGAGCAGTTCTTC.

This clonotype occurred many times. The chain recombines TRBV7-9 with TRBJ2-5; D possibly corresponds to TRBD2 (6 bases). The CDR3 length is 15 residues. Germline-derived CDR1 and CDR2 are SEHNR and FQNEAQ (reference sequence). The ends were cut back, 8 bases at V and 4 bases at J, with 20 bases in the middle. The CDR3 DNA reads TGTGCCAGCGGACCCCTGGGCGGGACGGGAGAGACCCAGTACTTC. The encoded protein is CASGPLGGTGETQYF.

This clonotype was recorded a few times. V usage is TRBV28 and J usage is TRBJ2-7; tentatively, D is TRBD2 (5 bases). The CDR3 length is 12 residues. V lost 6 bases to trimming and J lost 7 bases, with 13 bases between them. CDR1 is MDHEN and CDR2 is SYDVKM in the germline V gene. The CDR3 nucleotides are TGTGCCAGCAGCTCTCTCGGGGAAGAGCAGTACTTC. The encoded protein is CASSSLGEEQYF.

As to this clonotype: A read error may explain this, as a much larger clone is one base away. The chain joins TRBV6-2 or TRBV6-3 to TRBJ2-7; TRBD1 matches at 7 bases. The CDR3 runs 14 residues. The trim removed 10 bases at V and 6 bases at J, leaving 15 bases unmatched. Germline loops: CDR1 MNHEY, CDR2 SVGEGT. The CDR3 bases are TGTGCCATCAGACCGTCCGGGACAGTCGGCGAGCAGTACTTC. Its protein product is CAIRPSGTVGEQYF.